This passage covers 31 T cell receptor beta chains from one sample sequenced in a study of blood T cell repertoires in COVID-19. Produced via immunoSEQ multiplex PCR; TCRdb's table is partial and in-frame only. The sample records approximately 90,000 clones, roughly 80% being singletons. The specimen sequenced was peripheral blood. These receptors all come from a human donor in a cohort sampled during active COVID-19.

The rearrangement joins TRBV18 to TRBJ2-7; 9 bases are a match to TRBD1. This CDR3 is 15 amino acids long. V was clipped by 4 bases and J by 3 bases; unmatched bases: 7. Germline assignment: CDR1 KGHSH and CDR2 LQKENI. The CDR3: CASSRSGQGYYEQYF. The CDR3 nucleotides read TGTGCCAGCTCACGTTCGGGACAGGGATACTACGAGCAGTACTTC.

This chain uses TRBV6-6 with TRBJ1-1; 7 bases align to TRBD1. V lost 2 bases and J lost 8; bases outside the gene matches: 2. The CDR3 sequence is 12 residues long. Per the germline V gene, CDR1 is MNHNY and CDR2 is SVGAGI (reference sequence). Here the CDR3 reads CASSYVQGEAFF. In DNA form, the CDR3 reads TGTGCCAGCAGTTACGTACAGGGGGAAGCTTTCTTT.

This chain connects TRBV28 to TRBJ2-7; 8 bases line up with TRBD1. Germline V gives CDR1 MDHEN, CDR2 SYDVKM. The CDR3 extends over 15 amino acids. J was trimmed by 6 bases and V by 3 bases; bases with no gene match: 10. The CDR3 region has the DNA TGTGCCAGCAGTTTCCCCCAATTTACAGGGGGCGAGCAGTACTTC. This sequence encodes CASSFPQFTGGEQYF.

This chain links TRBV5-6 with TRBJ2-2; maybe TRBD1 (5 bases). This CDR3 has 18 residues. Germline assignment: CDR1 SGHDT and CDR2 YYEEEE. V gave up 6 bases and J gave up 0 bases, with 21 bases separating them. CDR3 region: CASTGQPGRVTNTGELFF. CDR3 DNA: TGTGCCAGCACCGGCCAGCCCGGCAGGGTAACGAACACCGGGGAGCTGTTTTTT. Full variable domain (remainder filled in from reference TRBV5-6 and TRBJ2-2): DAGVTQSPTHLIKTRGQQVTLRCSPKSGHDTVSWYQQALGQGPQFIFQYYEEEERQRGNFPDRFSGHQFPNYSSELNVNALLLGDSALYLCASTGQPGRVTNTGELFFGEGSRLTVL.

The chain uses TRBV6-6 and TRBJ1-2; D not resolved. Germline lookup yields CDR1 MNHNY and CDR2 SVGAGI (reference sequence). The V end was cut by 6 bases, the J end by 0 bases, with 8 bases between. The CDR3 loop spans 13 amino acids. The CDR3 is CASSPGANYGYTF. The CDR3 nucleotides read TGTGCCAGCAGCCCCGGGGCTAACTATGGCTACACCTTC.

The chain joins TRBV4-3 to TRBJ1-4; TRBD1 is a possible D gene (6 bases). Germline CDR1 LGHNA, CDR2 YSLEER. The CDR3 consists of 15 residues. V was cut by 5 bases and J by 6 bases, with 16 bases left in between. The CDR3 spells CASSLHRGAYEKLFF. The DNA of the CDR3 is TGCGCCAGCAGCTTGCACCGGGGGGCGTATGAAAAACTGTTTTTT.

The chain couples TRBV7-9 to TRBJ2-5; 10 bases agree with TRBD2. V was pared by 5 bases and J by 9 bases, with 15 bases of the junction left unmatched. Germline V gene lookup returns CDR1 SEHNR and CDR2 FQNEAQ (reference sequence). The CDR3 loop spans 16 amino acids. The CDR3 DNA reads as TGTGCCAGCAGCGGCCGGGCTAGCGGGAGAGAAGGGGCCCAGTACTTC. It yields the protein CASSGRASGREGAQYF.

In nucleotides, the CDR3 is TGCAGCGTTGAAAAACGAGGGGGAATTAGCACAGATACGCAGTATTTT. The encoded protein is CSVEKRGGISTDTQYF. The chain recombines TRBV29-1 with TRBJ2-3; D may be TRBD1 (6 bases). Germline V lookup: CDR1 SQVTM, CDR2 ANQGSEA. There are 16 residues in the CDR3. The V end lost 2 bases, the J end lost 0 bases, and 15 bases lay between the germline ends.

The CDR3 spells CASSPGLAGPDTQYF. For the CDR3, the DNA is TGTGCCAGCAGCCCGGGACTAGCGGGACCAGATACGCAGTATTTT. The chain is built from TRBV5-6 and TRBJ2-3, with 13 bases identical to TRBD2. Germline lookup yields CDR1 SGHDT and CDR2 YYEEEE. The CDR3 consists of 15 residues. V lost 4 bases, J lost 4 bases, and 3 bases stayed unmatched. The variable domain in full, with the rest retrieved from reference TRBV5-6 and TRBJ2-3, is DAGVTQSPTHLIKTRGQQVTLRCSPKSGHDTVSWYQQALGQGPQFIFQYYEEEERQRGNFPDRFSGHQFPNYSSELNVNALLLGDSALYLCASSPGLAGPDTQYFGPGTRLTVL.

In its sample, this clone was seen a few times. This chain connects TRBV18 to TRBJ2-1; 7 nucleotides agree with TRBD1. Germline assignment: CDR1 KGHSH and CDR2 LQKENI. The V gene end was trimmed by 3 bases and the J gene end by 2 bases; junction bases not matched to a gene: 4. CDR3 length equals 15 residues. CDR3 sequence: CASSPQTGTYNEQFF. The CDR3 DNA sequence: TGTGCCAGCTCACCCCAGACAGGGACCTACAATGAGCAGTTCTTC.

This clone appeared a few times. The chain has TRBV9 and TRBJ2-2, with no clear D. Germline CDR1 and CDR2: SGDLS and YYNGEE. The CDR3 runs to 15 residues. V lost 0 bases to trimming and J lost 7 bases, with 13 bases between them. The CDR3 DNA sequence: TGTGCCAGCAGCGTAGCCGGAGACGCGATCGGGGAGCTGTTTTTT. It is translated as CASSVAGDAIGELFF. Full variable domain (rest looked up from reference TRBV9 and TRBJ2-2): DSGVTQTPKHLITATGQRVTLRCSPRSGDLSVYWYQQSLDQGLQFLIQYYNGEERAKGNILERFSAQQFPDLHSELNLSSLELGDSALYFCASSVAGDAIGELFFGEGSRLTVL.

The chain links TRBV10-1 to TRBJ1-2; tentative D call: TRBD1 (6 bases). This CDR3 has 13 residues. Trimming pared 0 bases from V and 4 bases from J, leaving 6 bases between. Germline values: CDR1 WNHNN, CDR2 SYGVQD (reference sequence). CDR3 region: CASSESGGYGYTF. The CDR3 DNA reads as TGCGCCAGCAGTGAGTCAGGGGGCTATGGCTACACCTTC.

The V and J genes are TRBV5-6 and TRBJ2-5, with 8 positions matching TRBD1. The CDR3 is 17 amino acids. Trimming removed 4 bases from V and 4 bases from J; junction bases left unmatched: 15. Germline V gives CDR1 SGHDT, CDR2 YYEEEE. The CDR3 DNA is TGTGCCAGCAGCCTAACCCCAGGGGGCGAAGGGGGAGAGACCCAGTACTTC. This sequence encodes CASSLTPGGEGGETQYF.

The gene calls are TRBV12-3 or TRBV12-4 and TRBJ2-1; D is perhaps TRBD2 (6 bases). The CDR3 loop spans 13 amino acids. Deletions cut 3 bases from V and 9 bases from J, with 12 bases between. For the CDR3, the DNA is TGTGCCAGCAGTTTGGCACGAGCGGGTGAGCAGTTCTTC. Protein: CASSLARAGEQFF.

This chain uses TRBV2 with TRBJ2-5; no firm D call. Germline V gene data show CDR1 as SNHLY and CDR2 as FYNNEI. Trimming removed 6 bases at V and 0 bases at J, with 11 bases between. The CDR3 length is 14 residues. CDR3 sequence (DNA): TGTGCCAGCAGAGCGAGCCAGAACCAAGAGACCCAGTACTTC. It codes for CASRASQNQETQYF. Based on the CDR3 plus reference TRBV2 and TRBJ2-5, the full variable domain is EPEVTQTPSHQVTQMGQEVILRCVPISNHLYFYWYRQILGQKVEFLVSFYNNEISEKSEIFDDQFSVERPDGSNFTLKIRSTKLEDSAMYFCASRASQNQETQYFGPGTRLLVL.

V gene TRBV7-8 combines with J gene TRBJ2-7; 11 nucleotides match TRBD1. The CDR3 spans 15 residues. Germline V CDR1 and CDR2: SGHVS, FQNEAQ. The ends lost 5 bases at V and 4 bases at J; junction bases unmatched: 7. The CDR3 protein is CASSLRTGGIYEQYF. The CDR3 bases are TGTGCCAGCAGCCTACGGACAGGGGGCATTTACGAGCAGTACTTC. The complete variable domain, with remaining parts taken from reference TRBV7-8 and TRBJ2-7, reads GAGVSQSPRYKVAKRGQDVALRCDPISGHVSLFWYQQALGQGPEFLTYFQNEAQLDKSGLPSDRFFAERPEGSVSTLKIQRTQQEDSAVYLCASSLRTGGIYEQYFGPGTRLTVT.

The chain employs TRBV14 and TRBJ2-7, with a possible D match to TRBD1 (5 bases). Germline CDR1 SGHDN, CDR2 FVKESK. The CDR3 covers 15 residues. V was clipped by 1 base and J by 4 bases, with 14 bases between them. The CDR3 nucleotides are TGTGCCAGCAGCCAAGGCAGGGTTATATCTTACGAGCAGTACTTC. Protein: CASSQGRVISYEQYF.

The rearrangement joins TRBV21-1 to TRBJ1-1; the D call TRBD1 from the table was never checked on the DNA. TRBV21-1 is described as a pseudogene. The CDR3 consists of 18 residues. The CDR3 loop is CASSQHPDRVRTRTEAFF. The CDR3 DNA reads TGTGCCAGCAGCCAACACCCGGACAGGGTCAGGACTAGAACTGAAGCTTTCTTT.

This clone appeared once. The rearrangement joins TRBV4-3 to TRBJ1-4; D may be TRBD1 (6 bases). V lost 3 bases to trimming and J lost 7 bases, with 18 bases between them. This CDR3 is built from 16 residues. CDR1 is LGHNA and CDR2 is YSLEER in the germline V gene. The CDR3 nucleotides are TGCGCCAGCAGCCAGGAACAGGGCTTGTATAGTGAAAAACTGTTTTTT. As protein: CASSQEQGLYSEKLFF.

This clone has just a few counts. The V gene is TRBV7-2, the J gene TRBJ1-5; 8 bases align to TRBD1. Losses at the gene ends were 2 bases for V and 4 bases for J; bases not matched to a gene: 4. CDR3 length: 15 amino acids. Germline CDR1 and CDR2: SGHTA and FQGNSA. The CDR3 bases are TGTGCCAGCAGCTTACATGACAGGGGTAATCAGCCCCAGCATTTT. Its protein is CASSLHDRGNQPQHF.

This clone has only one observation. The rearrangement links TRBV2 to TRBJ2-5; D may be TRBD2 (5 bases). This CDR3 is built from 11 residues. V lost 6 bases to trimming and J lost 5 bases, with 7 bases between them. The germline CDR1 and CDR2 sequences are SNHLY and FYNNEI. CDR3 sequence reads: CASRGLETQYF. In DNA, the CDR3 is TGTGCCAGCAGAGGACTGGAGACCCAGTACTTC.

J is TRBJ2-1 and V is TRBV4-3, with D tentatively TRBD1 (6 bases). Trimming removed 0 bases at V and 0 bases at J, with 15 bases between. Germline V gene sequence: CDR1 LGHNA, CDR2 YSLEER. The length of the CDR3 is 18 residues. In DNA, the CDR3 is TGCGCCAGCAGCCAAGATCCCCCCAGGGGCCACTCCTACAATGAGCAGTTCTTC. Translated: CASSQDPPRGHSYNEQFF.

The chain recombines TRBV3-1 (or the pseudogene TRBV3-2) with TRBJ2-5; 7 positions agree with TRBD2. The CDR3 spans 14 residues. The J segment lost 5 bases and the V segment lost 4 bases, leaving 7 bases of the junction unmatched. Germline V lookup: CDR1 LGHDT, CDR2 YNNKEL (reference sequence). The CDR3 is CASSLRDYGETQYF. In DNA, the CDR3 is TGTGCCAGCAGCCTCCGGGACTATGGGGAGACCCAGTACTTC.

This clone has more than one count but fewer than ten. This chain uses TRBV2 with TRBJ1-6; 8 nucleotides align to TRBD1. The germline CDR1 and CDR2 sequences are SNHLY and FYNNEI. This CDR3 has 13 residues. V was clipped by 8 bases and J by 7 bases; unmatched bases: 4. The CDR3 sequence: CASLRDRNSPLHF. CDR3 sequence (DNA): TGTGCCAGCCTCCGGGACAGGAATTCACCCCTCCACTTT.

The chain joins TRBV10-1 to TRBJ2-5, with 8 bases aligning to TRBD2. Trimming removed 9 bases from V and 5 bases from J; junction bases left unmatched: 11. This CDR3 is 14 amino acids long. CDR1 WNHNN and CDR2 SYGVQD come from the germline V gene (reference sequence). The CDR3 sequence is CARPAAGVEETQYF. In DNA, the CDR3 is TGCGCCAGGCCTGCAGCGGGAGTGGAGGAGACCCAGTACTTC.

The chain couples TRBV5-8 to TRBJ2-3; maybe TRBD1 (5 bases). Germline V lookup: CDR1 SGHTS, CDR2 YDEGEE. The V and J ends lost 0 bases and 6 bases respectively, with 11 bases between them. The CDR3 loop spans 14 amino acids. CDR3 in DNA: TGTGCCAGCAGCTTGGTTAGGGGTGGCGATACGCAGTATTTT. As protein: CASSLVRGGDTQYF.

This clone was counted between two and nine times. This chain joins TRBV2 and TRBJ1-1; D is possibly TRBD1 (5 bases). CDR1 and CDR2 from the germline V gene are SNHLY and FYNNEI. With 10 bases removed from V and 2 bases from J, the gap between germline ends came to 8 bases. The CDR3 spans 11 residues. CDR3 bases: TGTGCCACAGGGTTAAACACTGAAGCTTTCTTT. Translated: CATGLNTEAFF.

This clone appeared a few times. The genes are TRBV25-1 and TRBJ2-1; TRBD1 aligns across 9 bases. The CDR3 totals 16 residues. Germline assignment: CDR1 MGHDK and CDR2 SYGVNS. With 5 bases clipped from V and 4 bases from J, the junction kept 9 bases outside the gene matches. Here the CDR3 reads CASSHTTGGRYNEQFF. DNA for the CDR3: TGTGCCAGCAGTCACACGACAGGGGGGAGATACAATGAGCAGTTCTTC. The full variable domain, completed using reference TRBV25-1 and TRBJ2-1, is EADIYQTPRYLVIGTGKKITLECSQTMGHDKMYWYQQDPGMELHLIHYSYGVNSTEKGDLSSESTVSRIRTEHFPLTLESARPSHTSQYLCASSHTTGGRYNEQFFGPGTRLTVL.

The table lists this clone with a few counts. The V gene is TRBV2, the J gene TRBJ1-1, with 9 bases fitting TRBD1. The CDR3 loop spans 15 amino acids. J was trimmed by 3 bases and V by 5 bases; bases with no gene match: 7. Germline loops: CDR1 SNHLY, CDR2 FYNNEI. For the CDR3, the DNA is TGTGCCAGCAGTAGGGACAGGGAGGTTGACACTGAAGCTTTCTTT. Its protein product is CASSRDREVDTEAFF.

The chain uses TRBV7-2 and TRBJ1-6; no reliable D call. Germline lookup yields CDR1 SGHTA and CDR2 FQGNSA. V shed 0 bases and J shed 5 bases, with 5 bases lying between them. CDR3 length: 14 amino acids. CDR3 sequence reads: CASSLARDNSPLHF. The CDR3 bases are TGTGCCAGCAGCTTAGCGCGGGATAATTCACCCCTCCACTTT.

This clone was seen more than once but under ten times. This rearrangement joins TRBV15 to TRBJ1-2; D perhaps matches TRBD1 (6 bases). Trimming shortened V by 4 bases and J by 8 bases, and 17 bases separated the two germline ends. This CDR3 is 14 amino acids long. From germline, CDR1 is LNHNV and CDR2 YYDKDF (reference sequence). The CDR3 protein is CATSTQGGHGGYTF. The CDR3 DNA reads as TGTGCCACCAGCACCCAAGGGGGACATGGGGGCTACACCTTC.